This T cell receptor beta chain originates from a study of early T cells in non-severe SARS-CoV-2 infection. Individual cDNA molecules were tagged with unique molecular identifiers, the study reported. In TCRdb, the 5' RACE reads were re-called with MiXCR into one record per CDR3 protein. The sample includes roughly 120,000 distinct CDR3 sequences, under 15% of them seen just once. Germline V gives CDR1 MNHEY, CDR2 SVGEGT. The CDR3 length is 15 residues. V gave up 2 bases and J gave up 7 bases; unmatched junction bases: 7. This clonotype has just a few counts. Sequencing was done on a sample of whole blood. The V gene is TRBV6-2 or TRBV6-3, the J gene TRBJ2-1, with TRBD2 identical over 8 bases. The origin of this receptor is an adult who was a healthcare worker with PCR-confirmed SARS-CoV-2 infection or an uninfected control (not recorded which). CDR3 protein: CASSYPGGARNEQFF. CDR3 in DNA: TGTGCCAGCAGTTACCCGGGGGGGGCAAGGAATGAGCAGTTCTTC.